The 2 T cell receptor beta chains in this list originate from one sample, sequenced in a study of cytomegalovirus exposure and HLA in healthy donors. It was with 60 Vbeta and 13 Jbeta primers that the PCR ran. The protocol was immunoSEQ multiplex PCR, while the TCRdb copy is restricted to in-frame clones and leaves out a portion. The sample records some 150,000 clones, roughly 80% being singletons. The sequenced sample consisted of PBMCs. These TCRs come from a male donor in good health and CMV-seronegative.

The gene calls are TRBV5-6 and TRBJ1-2; 8 nucleotides match TRBD1. The CDR3 consists of 15 residues. Germline-derived CDR1 and CDR2 are SGHDT and YYEEEE. Losses at the gene ends were 0 bases for V and 3 bases for J; bases not matched to a gene: 4. CDR3 sequence reads: CASSLGIQGDYGYTF. In DNA form, the CDR3 reads TGTGCCAGCAGCTTGGGAATACAGGGGGACTATGGCTACACCTTC.

This clone occurred many times. The chain carries TRBV7-2 and TRBJ2-1, with TRBD2 matching over 7 bases. V shed 0 bases, J shed 3 bases, and the junction held 2 bases outside the gene matches. The CDR3 is 15 amino acids. CDR1 and CDR2 from the germline V gene are SGHTA and FQGNSA. The CDR3 here is CASSLARGSYNEQFF. For the CDR3, the DNA is TGTGCCAGCAGCTTAGCGCGCGGGAGCTACAATGAGCAGTTCTTC.